The entry that follows covers one T cell receptor beta chain sequence. No antigen is known for it. There are 15 residues in the CDR3. The germline gives CDR1 LNHDA, CDR2 SQIVND (reference sequence). J was trimmed by 5 bases and V by 7 bases; bases with no gene match: 7. This sample was included in a study of cytomegalovirus exposure and HLA in healthy donors. Looking at the study overall: Earlier results showed roughly 120 million unique TCR beta sequences derived from 150 million to 200 million T cells. Study-level findings and limits: In a later analysis, at a false discovery rate of 0.05, about 17,000 TCR beta sequences matched HLA alleles. Researchers counted around 170 TCR beta chains as cytomegalovirus-associated.

The PCR was carried out with 60 Vbeta primers and 13 Jbeta primers. Profiling relied on immunoSEQ multiplex PCR, and the TCRdb table lists in-frame clones only, not all of them. The table shows around 150,000 clones, with roughly 75% occurring only once. Sequencing was performed on PBMCs. The V gene is TRBV19, the J gene TRBJ2-1; TRBD2 matches at 11 bases. The source is a middle-aged man in good health and CMV-seropositive. The CDR3, as DNA: TGTGCCAGTAACCCCGGGACTAGCGGAAACAATGAGCAGTTCTTC. This encodes CASNPGTSGNNEQFF.